What follows are 10 T cell receptor beta chains derived from one specimen sequenced in a study of cytomegalovirus exposure and HLA in healthy donors. The study ran its PCR with 60 Vbeta and 13 Jbeta primers. Measured with immunoSEQ multiplex PCR; TCRdb has only the in-frame clones, and not every one. Listed are under 150,000 clones; roughly 3% falls within the top ten. The sample was PBMCs. The receptor set was obtained from a middle-aged man in good health and CMV-seronegative.

J is TRBJ1-5 and V is TRBV29-1; a weak D match, TRBD1 (6 bases). Germline values: CDR1 SQVTM, CDR2 ANQGSEA. The CDR3 covers 13 residues. Trimming left V 1 base short and J 7 bases short, with 11 bases between. This CDR3 is CSVEVGGGQPQHF. CDR3 nucleotides: TGCAGCGTTGAAGTAGGGGGAGGGCAGCCCCAGCATTTT.

The rearrangement joins TRBV11-2 to TRBJ1-1, with TRBD1 matching 9 bases. CDR3 length: 15 residues. Losses at the gene ends were 4 bases for V and 1 base for J; bases not matched to a gene: 4. Germline V gene lookup returns CDR1 SGHAT and CDR2 FQNNGV. The CDR3, as DNA: TGTGCCAGCAGCTCAGTGGGACAGGGGAACACTGAAGCTTTCTTT. Translation: CASSSVGQGNTEAFF.

This rearrangement joins TRBV7-2 to TRBJ2-5, with D perhaps TRBD1 (6 bases). The germline V gene encodes CDR1 SGHTA and CDR2 FQGNSA. The CDR3 extends over 16 amino acids. V shed 5 bases and J shed 2 bases, with 18 bases lying between them. The CDR3 DNA sequence: TGTGCCAGCAGCGGCGGTGTGAGCAGGGGTCAAGAGACCCAGTACTTC. Protein sequence: CASSGGVSRGQETQYF.

The rearrangement uses TRBV7-2 and TRBJ1-2; TRBD1 aligns across 9 bases. There are 15 residues in the CDR3. V shed 3 bases, J shed 5 bases, and the junction held 7 bases outside the gene matches. The V gene's germline CDR1 is SGHTA and CDR2 FQGNSA. The CDR3, as DNA: TGTGCCAGCAGCTTGGAGGGACAGGGTCTATATGGCTACACCTTC. Its protein is CASSLEGQGLYGYTF.

The chain employs TRBV11-3 and TRBJ2-7; the match to TRBD1 covers 9 bases. Germline CDR1 and CDR2: SGHNT and YENEEA. V dropped 3 bases and J dropped 1; count of bases not matched to a gene: 1. CDR3 length: 14 residues. This CDR3 is CASSFGTGSYEQYF. The CDR3 DNA follows: TGTGCCAGCAGCTTCGGGACAGGGTCCTACGAGCAGTACTTC.

This chain uses TRBV4-3 with TRBJ2-6, with a possible D match to TRBD1 (6 bases). Per germline, CDR1 LGHNA and CDR2 YSLEER. CDR3 length equals 19 residues. The germline V and J ends were trimmed by 3 bases and 2 bases, with 20 bases remaining between them. This chain's CDR3 is CASSHFPWGQLAGANVLTF. CDR3 nucleotides: TGCGCCAGCAGCCATTTTCCTTGGGGGCAGCTCGCTGGGGCCAACGTCCTGACTTTC.

For the CDR3, the DNA is TGCGCCAGCAGCCCCGGACTGTTACAAGAGACCCAGTACTTC. As protein: CASSPGLLQETQYF. The genes are TRBV5-1 and TRBJ2-5, with a possible D match to TRBD2 (5 bases). Germline CDR1 is SGHRS and CDR2 is YFSETQ. The CDR3 totals 14 residues. The ends were cut back, 4 bases at V and 2 bases at J, with 12 bases in the middle.

The chain combines TRBV4-2 with TRBJ1-5; D is possibly TRBD1 (5 bases). Per the germline V gene, CDR1 is LGHNA and CDR2 is YNFKEQ. The CDR3 has 15 amino acids. The V end was cut by 5 bases, the J end by 3 bases, with 14 bases between. The CDR3 DNA reads TGTGCCAGCAGCAGTGGGGGGGGTAACAATCAGCCCCAGCATTTT. This codes for CASSSGGGNNQPQHF.

This chain joins TRBV11-1 and TRBJ1-6; perhaps TRBD1 as D (5 bases). CDR3 length equals 15 residues. Trimming shortened V by 4 bases and J by 2 bases, and 9 bases separated the two germline ends. Germline CDR1 and CDR2: SGHAT and FQDESV (reference sequence). CDR3 nucleotides: TGTGCCAGCAGCTGGGGGGAGACCTATAATTCACCCCTCCACTTT. This sequence encodes CASSWGETYNSPLHF.

The rearrangement joins TRBV18 to TRBJ2-7; the match to TRBD1 covers 9 bases. The length of the CDR3 is 15 residues. Germline lookup yields CDR1 KGHSH and CDR2 LQKENI. The ends lost 3 bases at V and 3 bases at J; junction bases unmatched: 6. The CDR3 spells CASSPGTGSIYEQYF. CDR3 in DNA: TGTGCCAGCTCACCTGGGACAGGGAGTATCTACGAGCAGTACTTC.